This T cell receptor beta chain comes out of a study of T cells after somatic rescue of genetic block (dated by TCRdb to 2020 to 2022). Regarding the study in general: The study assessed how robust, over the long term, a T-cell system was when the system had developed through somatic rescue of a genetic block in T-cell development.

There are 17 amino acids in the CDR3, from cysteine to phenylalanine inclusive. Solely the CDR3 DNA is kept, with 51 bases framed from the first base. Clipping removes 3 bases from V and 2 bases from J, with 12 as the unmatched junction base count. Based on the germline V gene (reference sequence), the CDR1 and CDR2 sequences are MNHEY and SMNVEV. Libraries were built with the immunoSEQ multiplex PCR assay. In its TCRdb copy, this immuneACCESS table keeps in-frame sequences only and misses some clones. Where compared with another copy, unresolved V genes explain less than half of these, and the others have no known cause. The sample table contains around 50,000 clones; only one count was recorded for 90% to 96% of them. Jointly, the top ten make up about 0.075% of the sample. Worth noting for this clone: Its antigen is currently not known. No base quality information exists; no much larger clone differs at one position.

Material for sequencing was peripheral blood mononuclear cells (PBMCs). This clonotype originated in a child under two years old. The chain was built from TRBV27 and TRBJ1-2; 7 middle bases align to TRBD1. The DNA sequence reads TGTGCCAGCAGTTTTTCGTCAGGGGGATCCTCCAACTATGGCTACACCTTC. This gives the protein CASSFSSGGSSNYGYTF.